Shown below are 20 T cell receptor beta chains from a single sample sequenced in a study of blood T cell repertoires in COVID-19. TCRdb keeps only in-frame clones here, not all; method: immunoSEQ multiplex PCR. The data hold 80,000 or so clones, with 80% to 90% observed a single time. Material: peripheral blood. The receptors were sampled from a human donor in a cohort sampled during active COVID-19.

The chain is built from TRBV7-9 and TRBJ1-5; 7 bases match TRBD1. The germline V gene encodes CDR1 SEHNR and CDR2 FQNEAQ (reference sequence). This CDR3 has 14 amino acids. The V segment lost 5 bases and the J segment 7 bases; nucleotides outside the gene matches: 8. This CDR3 is CASSEDRVRQPQHF. The CDR3, as DNA: TGTGCCAGCAGCGAAGACAGGGTACGGCAGCCCCAGCATTTT.

This clone is a singleton in its sample. The chain couples TRBV28 to TRBJ1-1; 7 positions agree with TRBD1. Germline V gives CDR1 MDHEN, CDR2 SYDVKM. V lost 3 bases and J lost 0; bases outside the gene matches: 10. The CDR3 has 17 amino acids. The CDR3 DNA reads TGTGCCAGCAGTTTGATATGGACAGGCGATTTGAACACTGAAGCTTTCTTT. This codes for CASSLIWTGDLNTEAFF. Based on the CDR3 plus reference TRBV28 and TRBJ1-1, the full variable domain is DVKVTQSSRYLVKRTGEKVFLECVQDMDHENMFWYRQDPGLGLRLIYFSYDVKMKEKGDIPEGYSVSREKKERFSLILESASTNQTSMYLCASSLIWTGDLNTEAFFGQGTRLTVV.

This chain links TRBV30 with TRBJ1-1, with TRBD1 matching over 7 bases. With 5 bases clipped from V and 0 bases from J, the junction kept 3 bases outside the gene matches. Germline lookup yields CDR1 GTSNPN and CDR2 SVGIG (reference sequence). The CDR3 totals 13 residues. For the CDR3, the DNA is TGTGCCTGGTCGACAGGGCTGAACACTGAAGCTTTCTTT. Encoded protein: CAWSTGLNTEAFF.

The V call is TRBV7-9, the J call TRBJ2-5; D is perhaps TRBD2 (5 bases). The CDR3 runs 14 residues. Between the trimmed V and J ends, which lost 3 bases and 2 bases, there was a span of 10 bases. Germline-derived CDR1 and CDR2 are SEHNR and FQNEAQ (reference sequence). The CDR3 nucleotides are TGTGCCAGCAGCTTCCCCGGGGTGCAAGAGACCCAGTACTTC. This gives the protein CASSFPGVQETQYF.

The chain links TRBV7-2 to TRBJ1-2; no definite D call. Trimming took off 1 base at V and 11 bases at J, with 23 bases between the two ends. The CDR3 spans 16 residues. Germline CDR1 reads SGHTA; CDR2 reads FQGNSA. CDR3 protein: CASSLEVEGAVGGYTF. The DNA of the CDR3 is TGTGCCAGCAGCTTAGAAGTTGAGGGCGCGGTAGGTGGTTACACCTTC.

CDR3 nucleotide sequence: TGTGCCAGCAGCCCCCCGGGTGGAGAGACCCAGTACTTC. It yields the protein CASSPPGGETQYF. The rearrangement joins TRBV12-3 or TRBV12-4 to TRBJ2-5; no reliable D call. V was cut by 6 bases and J by 4 bases, with 12 bases left in between. The CDR3 is 13 amino acids.

The chain carries TRBV27 and TRBJ2-7; 8 nucleotides match TRBD1. Germline V gene data show CDR1 as MNHEY and CDR2 as SMNVEV (reference sequence). The CDR3 is 11 amino acids. The CDR3 nucleotides read TGTGCCAGCAGTCTTGGGGCAGGGGGCTTCGTC. Amino acids: CASSLGAGGFV.

V is TRBV19 and J is TRBJ1-1, with unresolved D. The CDR3 spans 14 residues. The germline V and J ends were trimmed by 1 base and 1 base, with 7 bases remaining between them. In germline, CDR1 is LNHDA, CDR2 SQIVND (reference sequence). The CDR3 bases are TGTGCCAGTAGTATAGGAGGAGGGAACACTGAAGCTTTCTTT. It encodes CASSIGGGNTEAFF.

The CDR3 protein is CAWSVFRDSGGKLFF. DNA of the CDR3: TGTGCCTGGAGTGTATTTCGGGACAGTGGGGGAAAACTGTTTTTT. This chain joins TRBV30 and TRBJ1-4; 7 bases agree with TRBD1. Germline CDR1 and CDR2: GTSNPN and SVGIG (reference sequence). Losses at the gene ends were 0 bases for V and 10 bases for J; bases not matched to a gene: 11. CDR3 size: 15 residues.

This clone was detected only a few times. The chain is built from TRBV6-6 and TRBJ1-4, with 7 bases aligning to TRBD1. CDR3 size: 16 residues. Trimming cost V 6 bases and J 2 bases; bases outside gene matches: 9. Germline-derived CDR1 and CDR2 are MNHNY and SVGAGI (reference sequence). The CDR3 reads CASSLQGGETNEKLFF. DNA for the CDR3: TGTGCCAGCAGCCTCCAGGGGGGTGAGACTAATGAAAAACTGTTTTTT.

The chain recombines TRBV10-1 with TRBJ2-1; TRBD1 matches 9 bases. The V gene end was trimmed by 9 bases and the J gene end by 6 bases; junction bases not matched to a gene: 9. Germline CDR1 reads WNHNN; CDR2 reads SYGVQD (reference sequence). This CDR3 is 14 amino acids long. The CDR3 protein is CARPRDRVSNEQFF. DNA of the CDR3: TGCGCCAGGCCCCGGGACAGGGTTAGCAATGAGCAGTTCTTC.

The genes are TRBV19 and TRBJ1-1; D is unresolved. V gave up 3 bases and J gave up 0 bases, with 8 bases separating them. CDR1 and CDR2 (germline): LNHDA, SQIVND (reference sequence). The CDR3 covers 14 residues. The CDR3 coding sequence is TGTGCCAGTAGTATTGGAGGGATGAACACTGAAGCTTTCTTT. This gives the protein CASSIGGMNTEAFF.

The CDR3 region is CASTFSKGAGEQYF. The DNA of the CDR3 is TGTGCCAGCACCTTCAGTAAGGGGGCCGGCGAGCAGTACTTC. J is TRBJ2-7 and V is TRBV7-9; 7 nucleotides line up with TRBD1. Per germline, CDR1 SEHNR and CDR2 FQNEAQ (reference sequence). The V segment lost 7 bases and the J segment 6 bases; nucleotides outside the gene matches: 12. CDR3 length: 14 amino acids. The entire variable domain, with the rest obtained from reference TRBV7-9 and TRBJ2-7, is as follows: DTGVSQNPRHKITKRGQNVTFRCDPISEHNRLYWYRQTLGQGPEFLTYFQNEAQLEKSRLLSDRFSAERPKGSFSTLEIQRTEQGDSAMYLCASTFSKGAGEQYFGPGTRLTVT.

V usage is TRBV2 and J usage is TRBJ1-2; D unclear. The V and J ends lost 1 base and 4 bases respectively, with 13 bases between them. This CDR3 contains 15 residues. Per the germline V gene, CDR1 is SNHLY and CDR2 is FYNNEI. CDR3 bases: TGTGCCAGCAGTGAAGTAGGACGGGGTTCCTATGGCTACACCTTC. The encoded protein is CASSEVGRGSYGYTF. Full variable domain (rest looked up from reference TRBV2 and TRBJ1-2): EPEVTQTPSHQVTQMGQEVILRCVPISNHLYFYWYRQILGQKVEFLVSFYNNEISEKSEIFDDQFSVERPDGSNFTLKIRSTKLEDSAMYFCASSEVGRGSYGYTFGSGTRLTVV.

The chain carries TRBV11-3 and TRBJ1-1; 8 bases fit TRBD1. Germline CDR1 and CDR2: SGHNT and YENEEA. Germline trimming cut 5 bases from V and 4 bases from J; bases unmatched to any gene: 3. The CDR3 covers 13 residues. This chain's CDR3 is CASSRQGTTEAFF. CDR3 bases: TGTGCCAGCAGCCGACAGGGGACCACTGAAGCTTTCTTT.

The chain carries TRBV7-8 and TRBJ1-5; the D gene is possibly TRBD1 (6 bases). CDR1 SGHVS and CDR2 FQNEAQ come from the germline V gene. CDR3 length equals 18 residues. V was trimmed by 1 base and J by 4 bases, leaving 20 bases between them. The chain's CDR3 is CASSLVVVRRRGNQPQHF. DNA of the CDR3: TGTGCCAGCAGCTTAGTAGTTGTCAGGAGAAGGGGGAATCAGCCCCAGCATTTT.

This chain links TRBV9 with TRBJ2-7, with TRBD1 matching 8 bases. The CDR3 extends over 15 amino acids. J was trimmed by 6 bases and V by 4 bases; bases with no gene match: 12. Germline V CDR1 and CDR2: SGDLS, YYNGEE. The CDR3 DNA sequence: TGTGCCAGCAGCCCCCAGGACAGGGTCAGTGGCGAGCAGTACTTC. This encodes CASSPQDRVSGEQYF.

The chain has TRBV7-2 and TRBJ2-7; 9 bases line up with TRBD2. This CDR3 spans 14 amino acids. J gave up 6 bases and V 6 bases, and 9 bases lay outside the gene matches. CDR1 and CDR2 from the germline V gene are SGHTA and FQGNSA. Here the CDR3 reads CASSRGLASAEQYF. CDR3 bases: TGTGCCAGCAGTAGGGGACTAGCATCGGCCGAGCAGTACTTC.

For the CDR3, the DNA is TGTGCCAGTAGACAGGGGGCCGGAGACACTGAAGCTTTCTTT. Its translation is CASRQGAGDTEAFF. This rearrangement joins TRBV19 to TRBJ1-1; 9 nucleotides agree with TRBD1. The CDR3 is made up of 14 amino acids. J lost 3 bases, V lost 6 bases, and 5 bases had no gene match. The V gene's germline CDR1 is LNHDA and CDR2 SQIVND (reference sequence). The whole variable domain, filled in from reference TRBV19 and TRBJ1-1, reads DGGITQSPKYLFRKEGQNVTLSCEQNLNHDAMYWYRQDPGQGLRLIYYSQIVNDFQKGDIAEGYSVSREKKESFPLTVTSAQKNPTAFYLCASRQGAGDTEAFFGQGTRLTVV.

The sample holds a few counts of this clone. The chain joins TRBV21-1 to TRBJ2-7; the DNA was not used to check the table's D call, TRBD1. TRBV21-1 is recorded as a pseudogene. The length of the CDR3 is 15 residues. The CDR3 nucleotides are TGTGCCAGCAGCTGGATGTTGGGGCCGACACCCCAGCAGTACTTC. Translation gives CASSWMLGPTPQQYF.